This TCR beta chain was sequenced during a study of cytomegalovirus exposure and HLA in healthy donors. Germline V gene sequence: CDR1 MNHEY, CDR2 SVGAGI. The ends were cut back, 4 bases at V and 4 bases at J, with 19 bases in the middle. CDR3 length equals 16 residues. Worth noting for this clone: What it binds is unknown.

Findings of the study overall: The study listed 150 to 200 cytomegalovirus-associated TCR beta chains. A few chains linked to CMV were shown in vitro to be specific for CMV antigens.

Clones were read by immunoSEQ multiplex PCR, and TCRdb kept only the in-frame ones, dropping some. The repertoire holds over 120,000 clones, with approximately 90% as singletons. This sequence joins TRBV6-5 and TRBJ2-5, with D possibly being TRBD2 (6 bases). The sample comprised PBMCs. The sequence came from a woman aged 25 to 45 in good health and CMV-seropositive. CDR3 region: CASSFGSGGVAETQYF. In DNA, the CDR3 is TGTGCCAGCAGTTTCGGGAGTGGGGGAGTAGCAGAGACCCAGTACTTC.